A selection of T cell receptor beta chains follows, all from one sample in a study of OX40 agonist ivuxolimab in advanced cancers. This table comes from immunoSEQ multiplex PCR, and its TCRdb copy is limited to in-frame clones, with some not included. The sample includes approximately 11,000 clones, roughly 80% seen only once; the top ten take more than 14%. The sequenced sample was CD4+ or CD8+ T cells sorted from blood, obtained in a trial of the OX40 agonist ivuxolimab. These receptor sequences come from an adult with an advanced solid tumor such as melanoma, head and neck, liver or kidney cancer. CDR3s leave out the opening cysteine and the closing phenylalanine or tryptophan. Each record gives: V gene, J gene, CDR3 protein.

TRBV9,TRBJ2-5,ASSPWTGVETQY
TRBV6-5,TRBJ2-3,ASSSATRASTDTQY
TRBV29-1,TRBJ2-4,SVEDPSGDLNIQY
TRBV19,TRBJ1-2,ASSTLRDRVPTNYGYT
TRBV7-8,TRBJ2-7,ASSLAGQEQY
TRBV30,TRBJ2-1,AWKAANYNEQF
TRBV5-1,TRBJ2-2,ASSFRAPRGDTGELF
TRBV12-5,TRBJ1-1,ASDPSVMNTEAF
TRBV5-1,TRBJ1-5,ASSPLAQDASNQPQH
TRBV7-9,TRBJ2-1,ASSVALASNEQF
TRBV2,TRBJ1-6,ASRRAGLNSPLH
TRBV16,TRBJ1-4,ASSQQGAREKLF
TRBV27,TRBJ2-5,ASSPGTSGRWETQY
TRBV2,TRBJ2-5,ASSEGAGTGETQY
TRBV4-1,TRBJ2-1,ASSQDDGETYNEQF
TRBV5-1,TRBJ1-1,ASSLTGVNTEAF
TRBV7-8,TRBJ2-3,ASSPWTSGGKDTQY
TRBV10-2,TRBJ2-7,ASSDGLANEQY
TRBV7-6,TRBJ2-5,ASSASGQETQY
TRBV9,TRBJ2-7,ASSVGTGGAEQY
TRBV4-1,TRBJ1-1,ASSHLNGQGSTEAF
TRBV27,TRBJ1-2,ASSLGEGTVDGYT
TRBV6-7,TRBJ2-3,ARPKPSRSQTDTQY
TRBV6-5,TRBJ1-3,ASSYVGTGNTIY
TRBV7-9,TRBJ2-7,ATGTHEQY
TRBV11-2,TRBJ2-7,ASSLDGGRTYEQY
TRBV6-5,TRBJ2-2,ASSYSFGQPTGELF
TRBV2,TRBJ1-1,ASSADKREAF
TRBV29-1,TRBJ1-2,SVEGGTIYGYT
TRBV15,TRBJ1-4,ATSRGQSESEKLF
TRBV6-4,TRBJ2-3,ASSYSPRTASTDTQY
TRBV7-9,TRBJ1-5,ASSLTGVNQPQH
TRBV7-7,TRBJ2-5,ASSPSPGQETQY
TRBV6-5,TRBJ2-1,ASSYSGGEQF
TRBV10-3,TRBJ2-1,ASGQGAFNEQF
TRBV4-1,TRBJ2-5,ASSHSGGKQETQY
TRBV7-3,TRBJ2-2,ASSRQRGTGRGITGELF
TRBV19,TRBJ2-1,ASSMESSYNEQF